This T cell receptor (beta chain) was recovered during a study of blood T cell repertoires in COVID-19 (dated by TCRdb to 2020 to 2022). With regard to the full study: The collaborator samples originated in the United States, Italy and Spain and spanned the acute and convalescent phases of COVID-19. The sample metadata nearly always contained a de-identified subject ID, COVID-19 status, age in years and sex. Where HLA class I and class II types were available, the types were taken from metadata supplied by the sample provider, not from assay-based typing. The prospective study material was composed of cDNA or gDNA derived from T cells, B-cell-depleted T cells, or PBMCs. The samples were drawn from two sources: the first 160 participants of the ongoing ImmuneRACE study, and over 1,000 subjects contributed by 6 global collaborators. A freely available public database, intended as a resource for researchers studying the immune response to SARS-CoV-2, is where the repertoires were released. The dataset comprised deeply sampled blood TCRbeta repertoires from subjects exposed to, actively infected with, or recovered from COVID-19.

Whole blood was collected in K2EDTA tubes by collaborating institutions according to the institutions' own protocols. Collaborator samples were shipped for TCRbeta analysis as frozen whole blood, isolated PBMCs, or DNA extracted from either sample type. TCRbeta CDR3 regions were amplified from genomic DNA using the immunoSEQ Assay, a bias-controlled multiplex PCR. The original pipeline was this. The number of nucleated cells in each sample was estimated by amplification of reference gene primers within the assay. To quantify the absolute abundance of each unique TCRbeta CDR3 rearrangement, sequence reads were collapsed and filtered. For each sample, productive Simpson clonality was calculated by taking the square root of Simpson's diversity index across productive rearrangements. The table was pulled from immuneACCESS by TCRdb, which kept in-frame rearrangements only. Such tables lose some clones; where checked, under half of the loss comes from unresolved V genes, and the rest has no known cause. That table gives V, J and clone size, and the DNA gave D and trimming. The sample data list over 400,000 clones, and more than 80% of these were observed just once. 1.4% of the sample is in the top ten clones.

The paper as a whole reports these results and caveats: Clinical and demographic metadata were provided uncurated, with the amount varying by source and participant.

Trimmed from V: 5 bases; trimmed from J: 1 base; junction bases lacking a gene match: 6. Looking up the germline V gene (reference sequence) yields CDR1 LNHDA and CDR2 SQIVND. There are 15 amino acids in the CDR3, from cysteine to phenylalanine inclusive. Only CDR3 DNA is held: 45 bases, read in frame from base 1. A word on this clone: No cognate antigen has been identified for it. There are no base qualities to consult, and no much larger clone falls within one base.

The chain is encoded by TRBV19 joined to TRBJ1-2, and TRBD1 aligns with 8 junction nucleotides. The receptor's source is a woman aged 30 to 39 with active or convalescent COVID-19. The sequenced sample was peripheral blood. The DNA is TGTGCCAGTAGTCCCCCCACAGGGGGTAACTATGGCTACACCTTC. It encodes CASSPPTGGNYGYTF.